Listed here are 30 T cell receptor beta chains from one sample, sequenced in a study of T cell repertoires in cytomegalovirus infection. From the reads, TCRdb called clonotypes with MiXCR, one entry per CDR3 protein. The table lists 150,000 to 200,000 distinct CDR3 sequences, roughly 9% of them singletons. Sequencing was carried out using PBMCs. These receptor sequences come from a human donor in good health (CMV status not recorded). Some clones in this sample may be carry-over from other donors' samples.

For this clonotype: A much larger clone is a single base away; this may be a read error. The chain employs TRBV7-2 and TRBJ2-1; maybe TRBD2 (5 bases). The CDR3 extends over 15 amino acids. CDR1 and CDR2 from the germline V gene are SGHTA and FQGNSA. The germline V and J ends were trimmed by 0 bases and 9 bases, with 15 bases remaining between them. CDR3 nucleotides: TGTACCAGCAGCTTAGCAGTAGCCGGAGGTGTTGAGCAGTTCTTC. It translates to CTSSLAVAGGVEQFF.

This clonotype came up many times. Germline is not matched at one junction end, which may reflect a read error. The rearrangement uses TRBV2 and TRBJ2-7; D is uncertain. Germline assignment: CDR1 SNHLY and CDR2 FYNNEI. This CDR3 has 12 amino acids. CDR3 protein: CASSERRIDRHF. DNA of the CDR3: TGTGCCAGCAGTGAACGTCGAATCGACCGGCACTTC.

The CDR3 DNA sequence: TGTGCCAGCAGCACTAGGGGGGGCGTCTTCGGATTGCAGTTCTTC. The encoded protein is CASSTRGGVFGLQFF. This chain uses TRBV9 with TRBJ2-1; tentative D call: TRBD2 (7 bases). The CDR3 totals 15 residues. Trimming took off 4 bases at V and 12 bases at J, with 23 bases between the two ends. Germline V gene lookup returns CDR1 SGDLS and CDR2 YYNGEE.

The CDR3 spells CSGRTSAYEQYF. The CDR3 coding sequence is TGCAGCGGTCGGACTAGCGCCTACGAGCAGTACTTC. The chain uses TRBV29-1 and TRBJ2-7; TRBD2 agrees at 9 bases. With V trimmed by 7 bases and J by 2 bases, 3 bases remained unmatched. The CDR3 has 12 residues. The germline CDR1 and CDR2 sequences are SQVTM and ANQGSEA.

The gene calls are TRBV2 and TRBJ1-5; D gene unclear. This CDR3 has 15 residues. Germline V gene lookup returns CDR1 SNHLY and CDR2 FYNNEI. The germline V and J ends were trimmed by 2 bases and 0 bases, with 8 bases remaining between them. The CDR3 loop reads CASSEKWGSNQPQHF. The CDR3 coding sequence is TGTGCCAGCAGTGAAAAATGGGGTAGCAATCAGCCCCAGCATTTT.

The table lists this clonotype with a few counts. V is TRBV5-4 and J is TRBJ2-2, with D possibly TRBD2 on 6 matching bases. V gave up 0 bases and J gave up 5 bases, with 11 bases separating them. The CDR3 loop spans 15 amino acids. Germline-derived CDR1 and CDR2 are SGHNT and YYREEE (reference sequence). The CDR3 loop reads CASSLVTSLTGELFF. In DNA, the CDR3 is TGTGCCAGCAGCTTGGTTACTAGCCTTACCGGGGAGCTGTTTTTT.

In its sample, this clonotype was seen a few times. J is TRBJ2-2 and V is TRBV6-2 or TRBV6-3; no clear D. Germline CDR1 MNHEY, CDR2 SVGEGT. V shed 2 bases and J shed 4 bases, with 17 bases lying between them. The CDR3 consists of 17 residues. CDR3 nucleotide sequence: TGTGCCAGCAGTTACGGGCTACGCTCTGGCGGCACCGGGGAGCTGTTTTTT. Its protein product is CASSYGLRSGGTGELFF.

This clonotype was counted many times. This sequence joins TRBV28 and TRBJ1-1; 9 nucleotides align to TRBD1. Germline lookup yields CDR1 MDHEN and CDR2 SYDVKM. V dropped 8 bases and J dropped 5; count of bases not matched to a gene: 3. The CDR3 consists of 12 residues. For the CDR3, the DNA is TGTGCCAGCGGGACAGGGATGACTGAAGCTTTCTTT. It translates to CASGTGMTEAFF.

This clonotype was recorded many times. V usage is TRBV28 and J usage is TRBJ1-2; D remains unclear. V lost 10 bases and J 0 bases, leaving 21 bases between the germline ends. The V gene's germline CDR1 is MDHEN and CDR2 SYDVKM. The CDR3 length is 16 residues. CDR3 protein: CATLGSGPSTNYGYTF. In DNA, the CDR3 is TGTGCCACCTTAGGGTCCGGACCGTCGACTAACTATGGCTACACCTTC.

CDR3 sequence reads: CASSPGVGAEAFF. The CDR3 DNA follows: TGTGCCAGCTCACCGGGTGTGGGGGCTGAAGCTTTCTTT. V usage is TRBV18 and J usage is TRBJ1-1; D is possibly TRBD1 (5 bases). The CDR3 consists of 13 residues. Trimming cost V 3 bases and J 6 bases, with 11 bases left between them. The V gene's germline CDR1 is KGHSH and CDR2 LQKENI.

This clonotype was recorded at least ten times. The J gene is TRBJ1-1, the V gene TRBV19; D uncertain. CDR1 and CDR2 (germline): LNHDA, SQIVND (reference sequence). The CDR3 has 14 amino acids. Deletions cut 3 bases from V and 1 base from J, with 9 bases between. This CDR3 reads CASSMSGQNTEAFF. The CDR3 bases are TGTGCCAGTAGTATGAGCGGCCAGAACACTGAAGCTTTCTTT.

This clonotype was counted between two and nine times. V and J are TRBV30 and TRBJ1-5, with 7 bases matching TRBD1. There are 14 residues in the CDR3. Germline CDR1 reads GTSNPN; CDR2 reads SVGIG (reference sequence). The V segment lost 4 bases and the J segment 4 bases; nucleotides outside the gene matches: 7. CDR3 sequence (DNA): TGTGCCTGGATTCGACAGGGAACAAATCAGCCCCAGCATTTT. Its protein is CAWIRQGTNQPQHF.

The rearrangement uses TRBV7-4 and TRBJ1-6; D perhaps matches TRBD1 (5 bases). Germline V gene sequence: CDR1 SGHVT, CDR2 SQSDAQ. V lost 5 bases, J lost 2 bases, and 13 bases lay in between. The CDR3 spans 16 residues. This CDR3 is CASSNPVGPYNSPLHF. CDR3 DNA: TGTGCCAGCAGCAACCCGGTGGGGCCCTATAATTCACCCCTCCACTTT.

This clonotype showed up just a few times. V gene TRBV2 combines with J gene TRBJ1-2; 7 bases fit TRBD1. The ends lost 1 base at V and 8 bases at J; junction bases unmatched: 10. This CDR3 has 15 amino acids. Germline V lookup: CDR1 SNHLY, CDR2 FYNNEI. This CDR3 is CASSEVEGALKGYTF. CDR3 in DNA: TGTGCCAGCAGTGAAGTGGAGGGGGCGCTCAAGGGCTACACCTTC.

This clonotype appeared many times. The J gene is TRBJ1-5, the V gene TRBV28; D remains ambiguous. This CDR3 contains 12 residues. Trimming took off 6 bases at V and 4 bases at J, with 7 bases between the two ends. Looked up from germline, CDR1 is MDHEN and CDR2 is SYDVKM. The CDR3 nucleotides are TGTGCCAGCAGCTGGGGAAATCAGCCCCAGCATTTT. Its protein product is CASSWGNQPQHF.

This clonotype has a count of ten or more. The chain links TRBV7-2 to TRBJ2-5; D is unclear. CDR1 is SGHTA and CDR2 is FQGNSA in the germline V gene. CDR3 length: 15 amino acids. Trimming pared 1 base from V and 1 base from J, leaving 10 bases between. The CDR3 loop is CASSLGSPSQETQYF. CDR3 DNA: TGTGCCAGCAGCTTAGGCAGCCCCTCCCAAGAGACCCAGTACTTC.

This clonotype occurred many times. The J gene is TRBJ2-7, the V gene TRBV7-9; D gene unclear. V dropped 2 bases and J dropped 6 bases, with 11 bases sitting between them. This CDR3 region has 13 residues. Germline V gene sequence: CDR1 SEHNR, CDR2 FQNEAQ (reference sequence). Here the CDR3 reads CASSLNWGGEQYF. CDR3 coding DNA: TGTGCCAGCAGCTTAAATTGGGGTGGCGAGCAGTACTTC.

This clonotype has only a few counts. The J gene is TRBJ1-5, the V gene TRBV6-6; D is unresolved. Between the trimmed V and J ends, which lost 2 bases and 2 bases, there was a span of 10 bases. This CDR3 region has 15 residues. In germline, CDR1 is MNHNY, CDR2 SVGAGI (reference sequence). The CDR3 sequence is CASSYRGVGNQPQHF. CDR3 coding DNA: TGTGCCAGCAGTTACCGGGGAGTGGGCAATCAGCCCCAGCATTTT.

This clonotype was found many times. The V and J genes are TRBV7-2 and TRBJ1-2, with a weak D call TRBD1 (6 bases). CDR3 length equals 13 residues. Germline CDR1 reads SGHTA; CDR2 reads FQGNSA. Trimming stripped 5 bases from V and 6 bases from J, with 13 bases between. The CDR3 reads CASSPTGSHGYTF. The DNA of the CDR3 is TGTGCCAGCAGCCCTACAGGGTCTCATGGCTACACCTTC.

For the CDR3, the DNA is TGTGCCAGCAGCGCGGGGCCCACGGGGGAGCAGTTCTTC. This encodes CASSAGPTGEQFF. The chain has TRBV28 and TRBJ2-1; TRBD2 is a possible D gene (6 bases). The CDR3 contains 13 residues. CDR1 is MDHEN and CDR2 is SYDVKM in the germline V gene. The V and J ends lost 6 bases and 10 bases respectively, with 16 bases between them.

This clonotype was detected a few times. This chain joins TRBV28 and TRBJ1-1; D possibly corresponds to TRBD1 (5 bases). Trimming took 5 bases from V and 2 from J, leaving 12 bases between them. This CDR3 contains 14 residues. Germline V gene lookup returns CDR1 MDHEN and CDR2 SYDVKM. CDR3 residues: CASSQLQVNTEAFF. DNA of the CDR3: TGTGCCAGCAGTCAACTACAGGTTAACACTGAAGCTTTCTTT.

In this sample, this clonotype turned up a few times. The chain joins TRBV19 to TRBJ2-7, with D tentatively TRBD1 (6 bases). V was trimmed by 10 bases and J by 0 bases, leaving 16 bases between them. From germline, CDR1 is LNHDA and CDR2 SQIVND (reference sequence). The CDR3 runs to 14 residues. The chain's CDR3 is CATSVGALSYEQYF. CDR3 nucleotides: TGTGCCACATCAGTGGGGGCCCTCTCCTACGAGCAGTACTTC.

This clonotype was observed many times. V and J are TRBV12-3 or TRBV12-4 and TRBJ2-5; 12 bases agree with TRBD2. The V and J ends lost 6 bases and 6 bases, in that order; junction bases with no gene match: 11. CDR3 size: 16 residues. In DNA, the CDR3 is TGTGCCAGCAGCTCCCCTAGCGGGGGGGCCTTACAGACCCAGTACTTC. It encodes CASSSPSGGALQTQYF.

This clonotype was counted many times. V and J are TRBV7-2 and TRBJ2-1; 11 bases map to TRBD2. CDR1 and CDR2 (germline): SGHTA, FQGNSA. J lost 8 bases, V lost 5 bases, and 5 bases had no gene match. The CDR3 is 14 residues long. DNA for the CDR3: TGTGCCAGCAGCAGACTAGCGGGAAGGGATGAGCAGTTCTTC. Amino acid sequence: CASSRLAGRDEQFF. Using reference TRBV7-2 and TRBJ2-1 for the parts outside the CDR3, the full variable domain is GAGVSQSPSNKVTEKGKDVELRCDPISGHTALYWYRQSLGQGLEFLIYFQGNSAPDKSGLPSDRFSAERTGGSVSTLTIQRTQQEDSAVYLCASSRLAGRDEQFFGPGTRLTVL.

This clonotype was picked up many times. The chain carries TRBV7-8 and TRBJ1-1; unclear D gene. The CDR3 length is 15 residues. Germline V gene data show CDR1 as SGHVS and CDR2 as FQNEAQ. V lost 0 bases, J lost 5 bases, and 13 bases lay in between. For the CDR3, the DNA is TGTGCCAGCAGCTTAGCGGCGGGCTGGGGTACTGAAGCTTTCTTT. Protein product: CASSLAAGWGTEAFF.

Many counts were recorded for this clonotype. The rearrangement links TRBV7-9 to TRBJ1-1; TRBD1 matches 11 bases. V lost 5 bases to trimming and J lost 6 bases; unmatched junction nucleotides: 17. The CDR3 length is 18 residues. Germline loops: CDR1 SEHNR, CDR2 FQNEAQ (reference sequence). CDR3 region: CASSPRDRGMGGRAEAFF. The CDR3 DNA sequence: TGTGCCAGCAGCCCTAGGGACAGGGGGATGGGGGGAAGAGCTGAAGCTTTCTTT.

This clonotype appeared many times. This chain joins TRBV11-2 and TRBJ1-1; D remains unclear. The ends were cut back, 2 bases at V and 1 base at J, with 14 bases in the middle. Germline V gene sequence: CDR1 SGHAT, CDR2 FQNNGV. The CDR3 totals 16 residues. CDR3 loop: CASSLTGVGPNTEAFF. The CDR3 bases are TGTGCCAGCAGCTTAACGGGTGTTGGTCCGAACACTGAAGCTTTCTTT.

The V call is TRBV28, the J call TRBJ2-7; D may be TRBD2 (5 bases). Germline lookup yields CDR1 MDHEN and CDR2 SYDVKM. This CDR3 region has 11 residues. The germline V and J ends were trimmed by 8 bases and 4 bases, with 9 bases remaining between them. The CDR3 is CASLRDYEQYF. Written as DNA, the CDR3 is TGTGCCAGCCTTCGGGATTACGAGCAGTACTTC.

Ten or more counts support this clonotype. This chain links TRBV19 with TRBJ2-7; 7 positions match TRBD1. The CDR3 consists of 15 residues. Germline-derived CDR1 and CDR2 are LNHDA and SQIVND (reference sequence). V was pared by 3 bases and J by 5 bases, with 10 bases of the junction left unmatched. In nucleotides, the CDR3 is TGTGCCAGTAGTATCCCGGGACAGCTTGCCAACGAGCAGTACTTC. Amino acids: CASSIPGQLANEQYF.

This clonotype was seen many times. The chain recombines TRBV5-1 with TRBJ2-7, with D perhaps matching TRBD2 (5 bases). The CDR3 loop spans 16 amino acids. Germline CDR1 reads SGHRS; CDR2 reads YFSETQ. V lost 0 bases to trimming and J lost 3 bases, with 16 bases between them. The CDR3 reads CASSLAAGLPLYEQYF. The CDR3 DNA is TGCGCCAGCAGCTTGGCCGCGGGCCTACCCCTCTACGAGCAGTACTTC.